The 21 T cell receptor beta chains presented below share a single source sample, sequenced in a study of blood T cell repertoires in COVID-19. Clones were read by immunoSEQ multiplex PCR, and TCRdb kept only the in-frame ones, dropping some. Among 75,000 to 95,000 clones, around three quarters were seen once, and the ten largest hold under 30%. The sample taken for sequencing was peripheral blood. The receptors stem from a woman aged 55-75 years in a cohort sampled during active or convalescent COVID-19.

This clone was seen only once. J is TRBJ1-2 and V is TRBV6-2 or TRBV6-3; perhaps TRBD1 as D (5 bases). V lost 4 bases to trimming and J lost 7 bases, with 25 bases between them. Looked up from germline, CDR1 is MNHEY and CDR2 is SVGEGT. This CDR3 has 17 residues. In DNA, the CDR3 is TGTGCCAGCAGTTCGCCCCAGGGTCGACATAGAGGCGCTGGCTACACCTTC. Translation gives CASSSPQGRHRGAGYTF.

A few counts support this clone. The CDR3 sequence is CASSPWGQGEGSPLHF. The CDR3 bases are TGTGCCAGCAGCCCCTGGGGACAGGGTGAGGGTTCACCCCTCCACTTT. V gene TRBV7-2 combines with J gene TRBJ1-6; 9 bases fit TRBD1. Germline loops: CDR1 SGHTA, CDR2 FQGNSA. The CDR3 has 16 residues. After removal of 5 bases from V and 9 bases from J, the junction contained 11 bases not matched to a gene.

The rearrangement uses TRBV6-4 and TRBJ2-6, with TRBD1 matching 7 bases. CDR1 MRHNA and CDR2 SNTAGT come from the germline V gene. The V gene end was trimmed by 9 bases and the J gene end by 4 bases; junction bases not matched to a gene: 6. The CDR3 runs 14 residues. The CDR3 DNA reads TGTGCCAGTTCTCAGGACAGGGGGGCCAACGTCCTGACTTTC. It yields the protein CASSQDRGANVLTF.

The chain couples TRBV7-2 to TRBJ2-7; D possibly corresponds to TRBD2 (7 bases). Germline assignment: CDR1 SGHTA and CDR2 FQGNSA. This CDR3 spans 14 amino acids. The V end was cut by 3 bases, the J end by 5 bases, with 14 bases between. CDR3 sequence: CASSLRGGGDEQYF. The DNA for the CDR3 is TGTGCCAGCAGCTTGAGGGGGGGTGGCGACGAGCAGTACTTC.

The V call is TRBV5-6, the J call TRBJ2-2, with TRBD2 matching over 8 bases. The CDR3 length is 19 residues. CDR1 and CDR2 (germline): SGHDT, YYEEEE. J gave up 0 bases and V 0 bases, and 10 bases lay outside the gene matches. CDR3 sequence (DNA): TGTGCCAGCAGCTTGGTTGGTTTAGCGGGGCGCGCGAACACCGGGGAGCTGTTTTTT. Encoded protein: CASSLVGLAGRANTGELFF.

This rearrangement joins TRBV5-1 to TRBJ2-7, with TRBD1 identical over 9 bases. The CDR3 is 16 amino acids. The V segment lost 4 bases and the J segment 0 bases; nucleotides outside the gene matches: 8. CDR1 SGHRS and CDR2 YFSETQ come from the germline V gene. CDR3 protein: CASSPLLGQGSYEQYF. The CDR3 DNA follows: TGCGCCAGCAGCCCATTGCTGGGACAGGGCTCCTACGAGCAGTACTTC.

The chain couples TRBV11-2 to TRBJ2-3, with TRBD2 identical over 11 bases. With V trimmed by 5 bases and J by 6 bases, 13 bases remained unmatched. This CDR3 has 17 residues. Germline lookup yields CDR1 SGHAT and CDR2 FQNNGV. For the CDR3, the DNA is TGTGCCAGCAGCATCACTACTAGCGGGGGTTTTCGGGATACGCAGTATTTT. Its translation: CASSITTSGGFRDTQYF.

This chain connects TRBV6-1 to TRBJ2-6, with a possible D match to TRBD1 (5 bases). Trimming shortened V by 1 base and J by 3 bases, and 13 bases separated the two germline ends. This CDR3 is 17 amino acids long. Germline V CDR1 and CDR2: MNHNS, SASEGT. The CDR3 protein is CASSEGEGARGANVLTF. The CDR3 DNA reads as TGTGCCAGCAGTGAAGGGGAAGGGGCGCGTGGGGCCAACGTCCTGACTTTC.

The gene calls are TRBV2 and TRBJ1-3; no clear D. Per the germline V gene, CDR1 is SNHLY and CDR2 is FYNNEI. This CDR3 comprises 12 residues. V dropped 6 bases and J dropped 4 bases, with 7 bases sitting between them. For the CDR3, the DNA is TGTGCCAGCAGGCCACAGGGAAACACCATATATTTT. It codes for CASRPQGNTIYF.

This chain joins TRBV6-5 and TRBJ2-7; tentatively, D is TRBD1 (6 bases). From germline, CDR1 is MNHEY and CDR2 SVGAGI. CDR3 length equals 15 residues. Trimming took 4 bases from V and 7 from J, leaving 20 bases between them. DNA for the CDR3: TGTGCCAGCAGTTCGGGTGATCGCAGGGGATTTGAGCAGTACTTC. Protein sequence: CASSSGDRRGFEQYF.

The rearrangement links TRBV20-1 to TRBJ2-2; 8 bases fit TRBD2. This CDR3 region has 16 residues. V shed 3 bases and J 5 bases; nucleotides not matched to a gene: 11. Germline V gene data show CDR1 as DFQATT and CDR2 as SNEGSKA (reference sequence). In nucleotides, the CDR3 is TGCAGTGCTAGTCAACTCGGGGGGGTCTGGACCGGGGAGCTGTTTTTT. Its protein product is CSASQLGGVWTGELFF.

The V call is TRBV3-1 (or the pseudogene TRBV3-2), the J call TRBJ1-6; D not resolved. Trimming removed 6 bases from V and 0 bases from J, with 9 bases in between. CDR1 and CDR2 (germline): LGHDT, YNNKEL (reference sequence). CDR3 size: 15 residues. The CDR3 DNA reads as TGTGCCAGCAGACGCGGAGGCTCCTATAATTCACCCCTCCACTTT. Its translation is CASRRGGSYNSPLHF.

This rearrangement joins TRBV7-9 to TRBJ1-1, with D tentatively TRBD1 (6 bases). The CDR3 loop spans 13 amino acids. The ends were cut back, 4 bases at V and 6 bases at J, with 12 bases in the middle. Looked up from germline, CDR1 is SEHNR and CDR2 is FQNEAQ (reference sequence). The CDR3 is CASSYDRSAEAFF. In DNA, the CDR3 is TGTGCCAGCAGCTACGACAGGTCGGCTGAAGCTTTCTTT.

This clone has a handful of counts. The V gene is TRBV5-8, the J gene TRBJ2-7, with 7 bases identical to TRBD1. The V gene end was trimmed by 3 bases and the J gene end by 6 bases; junction bases not matched to a gene: 18. Germline loops: CDR1 SGHTS, CDR2 YDEGEE. The CDR3 length is 17 residues. CDR3 in amino acids: CASSYSLGGHRPVEQYF. CDR3 nucleotides: TGTGCCAGCAGCTACTCGCTAGGGGGCCATCGGCCGGTCGAGCAGTACTTC.

The chain links TRBV15 to TRBJ1-6, with D uncertain. CDR3 length: 15 residues. Per the germline V gene, CDR1 is LNHNV and CDR2 is YYDKDF (reference sequence). Trimming removed 4 bases from V and 5 bases from J, with 12 bases in between. The CDR3 coding sequence is TGTGCCACCAGCACCGATCGGGATAATAATTCACCCCTCCACTTT. Translating gives CATSTDRDNNSPLHF. Drawing the rest from reference TRBV15 and TRBJ1-6, the complete variable domain is DAMVIQNPRYQVTQFGKPVTLSCSQTLNHNVMYWYQQKSSQAPKLLFHYYDKDFNNEADTPDNFQSRRPNTSFCFLDIRSPGLGDTAMYLCATSTDRDNNSPLHFGNGTRLTVT.

V gene TRBV20-1 combines with J gene TRBJ2-7; a weak D match, TRBD1 (5 bases). Germline values: CDR1 DFQATT, CDR2 SNEGSKA (reference sequence). V dropped 6 bases and J dropped 4 bases, with 7 bases sitting between them. This CDR3 comprises 10 residues. This CDR3 is CSAQGYEQYF. CDR3 in DNA: TGCAGTGCCCAGGGTTACGAGCAGTACTTC.

The rearrangement joins TRBV3-1 (or the pseudogene TRBV3-2) to TRBJ1-6; maybe TRBD1 (6 bases). Trimming cost V 1 base and J 7 bases, with 8 bases left between them. This CDR3 spans 14 amino acids. CDR1 and CDR2 from the germline V gene are LGHDT and YNNKEL (reference sequence). CDR3 sequence reads: CASSQVQGNSPLHF. DNA for the CDR3: TGTGCCAGCAGCCAAGTTCAGGGGAATTCACCCCTCCACTTT.

CDR3 sequence (DNA): TGTGCCACCAGTGATGGGACAGATGAAAAACTGTTTTTT. This sequence encodes CATSDGTDEKLFF. J is TRBJ1-4 and V is TRBV24-1; TRBD1 matches 7 bases. Germline V gene data show CDR1 as KGHDR and CDR2 as SFDVKD. The trim removed 3 bases at V and 6 bases at J, leaving 0 bases unmatched. The CDR3 loop spans 13 amino acids.

This rearrangement joins TRBV6-6 to TRBJ2-5; D is ambiguous. Between the trimmed V and J ends, which lost 0 bases and 3 bases, there was a span of 8 bases. The CDR3 is 14 amino acids. The germline V gene encodes CDR1 MNHNY and CDR2 SVGAGI (reference sequence). Written as DNA, the CDR3 is TGTGCCAGCAGTTACTCGAAACCGGAAGAGACCCAGTACTTC. Protein: CASSYSKPEETQYF.

This clone was detected a few times. This chain joins TRBV4-3 and TRBJ1-1; no definite D call. V lost 0 bases to trimming and J lost 0 bases, with 8 bases between them. Germline assignment: CDR1 LGHNA and CDR2 YSLEER. CDR3 length: 15 amino acids. The CDR3 reads CASSQEESMNTEAFF. CDR3 DNA: TGCGCCAGCAGCCAAGAAGAGAGCATGAACACTGAAGCTTTCTTT.

This chain uses TRBV3-1 (or the pseudogene TRBV3-2) with TRBJ2-2; TRBD2 matches at 12 bases. Germline assignment: CDR1 LGHDT and CDR2 YNNKEL (reference sequence). The V gene end was trimmed by 5 bases and the J gene end by 2 bases; junction bases not matched to a gene: 6. This CDR3 comprises 17 residues. The CDR3 is CASSARTSGVNTGELFF. The CDR3 coding sequence is TGTGCCAGCAGCGCCCGGACTAGCGGGGTTAACACCGGGGAGCTGTTTTTT.